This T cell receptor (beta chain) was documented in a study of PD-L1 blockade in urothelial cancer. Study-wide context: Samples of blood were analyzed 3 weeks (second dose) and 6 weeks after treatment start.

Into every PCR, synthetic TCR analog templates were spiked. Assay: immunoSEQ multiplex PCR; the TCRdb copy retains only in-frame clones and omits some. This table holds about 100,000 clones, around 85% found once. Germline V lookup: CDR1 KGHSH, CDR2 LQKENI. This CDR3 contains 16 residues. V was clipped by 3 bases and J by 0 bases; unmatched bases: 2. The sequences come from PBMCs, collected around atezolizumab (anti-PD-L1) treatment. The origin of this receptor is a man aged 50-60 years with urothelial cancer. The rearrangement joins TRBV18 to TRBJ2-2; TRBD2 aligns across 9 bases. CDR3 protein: CASSPSGGPNTGELFF. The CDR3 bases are TGTGCCAGCTCACCGAGCGGGGGGCCGAACACCGGGGAGCTGTTTTTT.